This TCR beta chain originates from a study of STAT5B mutations in CD4+ large granular lymphocyte leukemia. Study-wide points: CD4-sorted patient repertoires seemed more clonal than healthy CD4+ repertoires. Compared with healthy controls (2/35), patient top clones favored TRBV06 (8/27).

With regard to this clone: Antigen specificity is unknown.

Clones were read by immunoSEQ multiplex PCR, and TCRdb kept only the in-frame ones, dropping some. The data hold tens of thousands of clones, with 60% to 80% observed a single time. This CDR3 is 15 amino acids long. V dropped 1 base and J dropped 6; count of bases not matched to a gene: 3. Germline-derived CDR1 and CDR2 are SGDLS and YYNGEE. This chain links TRBV9 with TRBJ2-1; 11 bases are shared with TRBD2. The sequencing input was CD4+ T cells from blood buffy coats. This clonotype was sampled from a human donor in good health. The CDR3 DNA reads TGTGCCAGCAGCGTACTAGCGGGAGGCCTCAATGAGCAGTTCTTC. It specifies CASSVLAGGLNEQFF.